What follows are 3 T cell receptor beta chains derived from one specimen sequenced in a study of response to subunit inactivated influenza vaccine. TCRdb passed the RT-PCR reads through MiXCR, listing each CDR3 protein once. The sample has around 200,000 distinct CDR3 sequences, around 8.8% seen once. The input for sequencing was non-naive T cells sorted from PBMCs, taken on the day of vaccination. These receptors all come from a man aged 50-60 years who received an inactivated influenza vaccine.

Turning to this clonotype: Compared with germline, one end of the junction differs, possibly owing to a read error. The chain is built from TRBV20-1 and TRBJ2-7, with D perhaps TRBD2 (6 bases). The germline V gene encodes CDR1 DFQATT and CDR2 SNEGSKA (reference sequence). This CDR3 is built from 11 residues. In nucleotides, the CDR3 is TGCAGTGTTAGAGCGGGCTACGAGCAGTACTTC. Protein sequence: CSVRAGYEQYF.

This clonotype was counted many times. The chain couples TRBV20-1 to TRBJ2-1, with 10 bases that match TRBD1. Germline-derived CDR1 and CDR2 are DFQATT and SNEGSKA (reference sequence). V shed 6 bases and J 8 bases; nucleotides not matched to a gene: 16. This CDR3 has 16 amino acids. In DNA, the CDR3 is TGCAGTGCCGGACCCCTGGGACAGGGGATTAGAGATGAGCAGTTCTTC. Protein product: CSAGPLGQGIRDEQFF.

Many counts were recorded for this clonotype. In nucleotides, the CDR3 is TGTGCCAGCACCGCTAGAAGGGGGGCGAACACCGGGGAGCTGTTTTTT. Its translation: CASTARRGANTGELFF. V usage is TRBV5-4 and J usage is TRBJ2-2; D is possibly TRBD1 or TRBD2 (6 bases each). CDR1 SGHNT and CDR2 YYREEE come from the germline V gene (reference sequence). The CDR3 covers 16 residues. V shed 6 bases and J shed 0 bases, with 15 bases lying between them.